This paragraph reports one T cell receptor beta chain. The data are from a study of blood T cell repertoires in COVID-19. Whole-study context: The samples span acute and convalescent COVID-19 from the United States, Italy and Spain. From T cells, B-cell-depleted T cells, or PBMCs came the material, which was cDNA or gDNA.

Germline V CDR1 and CDR2: KGHSH, LQKENI. The CDR3 is 16 amino acids. After removal of 5 bases from V and 4 bases from J, the junction contained 10 bases not matched to a gene. How the authors handled the data: Estimates of nucleated cell counts were drawn from the amplification of reference gene primers. Assay used: immunoSEQ multiplex PCR; TCRdb lists only in-frame clones, some missing. The V and J calls and the clone size are those of that table, but D and trimming were determined from the DNA. This table holds more than 200,000 clones, roughly 80% found once. J is TRBJ2-1 and V is TRBV18; the match to TRBD2 covers 8 bases. The sequencing input was peripheral blood. The clonotype originates from a woman at least 80 years old with acute or convalescent COVID-19. As DNA, the CDR3 is TGTGCCAGCTCATATCTCGGGAGGGCCGGGTACAATGAGCAGTTCTTC. Its translation: CASSYLGRAGYNEQFF. Complete variable domain (other parts from reference TRBV18 and TRBJ2-1): NAGVMQNPRHLVRRRGQEARLRCSPMKGHSHVYWYRQLPEEGLKFMVYLQKENIIDESGMPKERFSAEFPKEGPSILRIQQVVRGDSAAYFCASSYLGRAGYNEQFFGPGTRLTVL.